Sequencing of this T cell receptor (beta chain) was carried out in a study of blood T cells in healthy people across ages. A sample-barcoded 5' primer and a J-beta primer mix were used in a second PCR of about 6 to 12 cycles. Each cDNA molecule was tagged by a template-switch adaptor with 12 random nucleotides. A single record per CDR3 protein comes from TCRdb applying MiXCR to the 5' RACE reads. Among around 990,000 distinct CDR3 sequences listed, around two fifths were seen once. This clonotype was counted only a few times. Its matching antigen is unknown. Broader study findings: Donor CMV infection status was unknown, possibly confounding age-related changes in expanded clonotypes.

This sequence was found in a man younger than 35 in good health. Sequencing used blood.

The CDR3 region is CAIRATGVSGELFF. The CDR3 nucleotides read TGTGCCATCAGGGCGACAGGGGTGTCCGGGGAGCTGTTTTTT. The chain has TRBV10-3 and TRBJ2-2; TRBD1 matches 8 bases. From germline, CDR1 is ENHRY and CDR2 SYGVKD. The V segment lost 6 bases and the J segment 6 bases; nucleotides outside the gene matches: 6. CDR3 length: 14 amino acids.